Listed below are T cell receptor beta chains from one sample, sequenced in a study of human T cells and chemical hapten exposure. One entry per CDR3 protein, called by TCRdb with MiXCR from the RACE reads. The sample lists 80,000 to 95,000 distinct CDR3 sequences; around 10% were seen once. Here the sequenced sample was whole blood, taken in connection with sensitization to the hapten diphenylcyclopropenone (DPC). All receptors come from a woman aged 40 to 49 with alopecia areata. Some clones in this sample may be carry-over from other donors' samples. The CDR3 runs from the conserved cysteine through the conserved F or W. D genes are given only for firm matches. Where a row states a size, it is once, few, many or the class of an expanded clone; other rows omit it.

V gene	clone size	D gene	J gene	CDR3 protein	CDR3 DNA
TRBV4-1	many	-	TRBJ1-4	CASSRQGKPTNEKLFF	TGCGCCAGCAGCCGTCAGGGGAAGCCAACTAATGAAAAACTGTTTTTT
TRBV7-9	many	TRBD1	TRBJ1-4	CASSRDRVKLFF	TGTGCCAGCAGTCGAGACAGGGTCAAACTGTTTTTT
TRBV7-6	many	-	TRBJ1-1	CASSPLGQEAFF	TGTGCCAGCAGCCCCTTAGGACAGGAAGCTTTCTTT
TRBV20-1	few	-	TRBJ2-5	CSARDPKRDQETQYF	TGCAGTGCTAGAGATCCTAAGCGGGACCAAGAGACCCAGTACTTC
TRBV4-1	few	-	TRBJ2-7	CASSQSANGGGYEQYF	TGCGCCAGCAGCCAAAGCGCAAACGGAGGGGGTTACGAGCAGTACTTC
TRBV12-3/TRBV12-4	-	TRBD2	TRBJ2-7	CASSRTSGGSYEQYF	TGTGCCAGCAGCCGGACTAGCGGGGGATCCTACGAGCAGTACTTC
TRBV12-3/TRBV12-4	-	TRBD2	TRBJ2-3	CASSLFGLASDTQYF	TGTGCCAGCAGTTTATTCGGACTAGCATCAGATACGCAGTATTTT
TRBV29-1	many	-	TRBJ2-2	CSVEHDTRELFF	TGCAGCGTTGAACATGACACCCGGGAGCTGTTTTTT
TRBV6-5	-	-	TRBJ1-1	CASIQVRGNTEAFF	TGTGCCAGCATCCAAGTACGGGGGAACACTGAAGCTTTCTTT
TRBV18	many	TRBD1	TRBJ1-2	CASSRQGDYTF	TGTGCCAGCTCACGACAGGGAGACTACACCTTC
TRBV6-5	-	-	TRBJ1-2	CASSRGVNYGYTF	TGTGCCAGCAGTCGAGGGGTAAACTATGGCTACACCTTC
TRBV7-2	-	-	TRBJ2-7	CASSLEAVTYKQYF	TGTGCCAGCAGCTTAGAGGCGGTGACCTACAAGCAGTACTTC
TRBV3-1	-	-	TRBJ1-5	CASSQGLGNRHQPQHF	TGTGCCAGCAGCCAAGGGTTGGGGAATCGGCATCAGCCCCAGCATTTT
TRBV4-3	many	-	TRBJ1-6	CASSQEWGRNSPLHF	TGCGCCAGCAGCCAAGAGTGGGGGAGAAATTCACCCCTCCACTTT
TRBV6-4	many	-	TRBJ1-1	CASRRGSLGTNTEAFF	TGTGCCAGCAGAAGGGGGTCGCTGGGGACAAACACTGAAGCTTTCTTT
TRBV11-3	-	-	TRBJ2-7	CASSFLLGTGHEQYF	TGTGCCAGCAGCTTCTTACTGGGGACGGGCCACGAGCAGTACTTC
TRBV9	many	-	TRBJ2-1	CASSATPSRSYNEQFF	TGTGCCAGCAGCGCGACACCGTCTCGCTCCTACAATGAGCAGTTCTTC
TRBV11-3	few	TRBD1	TRBJ2-1	CASSLLAGTGYNEQFF	TGTGCCAGCAGCTTGTTAGCCGGGACAGGGTACAATGAGCAGTTCTTC
TRBV2	many	-	TRBJ1-4	CASRRGSTNEKLFF	TGTGCCAGCAGAAGGGGTTCAACTAATGAAAAACTGTTTTTT
TRBV6-5	-	-	TRBJ2-7	CASNSGLSREQYF	TGTGCCAGCAACTCGGGGCTGTCGAGAGAGCAGTACTTC
TRBV6-2/TRBV6-3	many	-	TRBJ2-6	CASSPTSSGANVLTF	TGTGCCAGCAGCCCGACTAGCTCTGGGGCCAACGTCCTGACTTTC
TRBV7-9	many	TRBD1	TRBJ1-5	CASSPGQSPNQPQHF	TGTGCCAGCAGCCCGGGACAGAGTCCTAATCAGCCCCAGCATTTT
TRBV5-4	-	-	TRBJ1-3	CASSLEQALSGNTIYF	TGTGCCAGCAGCTTGGAGCAGGCTCTCTCTGGAAACACCATATATTTT
TRBV6-1	few	-	TRBJ1-5	CASNRHLLGNQPQHF	TGTGCCAGCAACAGACACCTCCTCGGCAATCAGCCCCAGCATTTT
TRBV5-6	few	TRBD2	TRBJ2-5	CASSRGGPGETQYF	TGTGCCAGCAGCCGCGGGGGGCCAGGGGAGACCCAGTACTTC
TRBV24-1	many	TRBD1	TRBJ2-5	CATSEHTGTDYETQYF	TGTGCCACCAGTGAACATACAGGGACAGACTACGAGACCCAGTACTTC
TRBV19	many	-	TRBJ1-2	CASSAGVDGYTF	TGTGCCAGTAGTGCAGGGGTGGATGGCTACACCTTC
TRBV6-2/TRBV6-3	-	-	TRBJ2-6	CASSFQGSGANVLTF	TGTGCCAGCAGTTTTCAGGGCTCTGGGGCCAACGTCCTGACTTTC
TRBV12-3/TRBV12-4	few	-	TRBJ1-2	CASSSLTNDYGYTF	TGTGCCAGCAGTTCACTAACTAATGACTATGGCTACACCTTC
TRBV29-1	few	-	TRBJ1-2	CSVLLPTKYGYTF	TGCAGCGTTTTGCTCCCGACGAAATATGGCTACACCTTC